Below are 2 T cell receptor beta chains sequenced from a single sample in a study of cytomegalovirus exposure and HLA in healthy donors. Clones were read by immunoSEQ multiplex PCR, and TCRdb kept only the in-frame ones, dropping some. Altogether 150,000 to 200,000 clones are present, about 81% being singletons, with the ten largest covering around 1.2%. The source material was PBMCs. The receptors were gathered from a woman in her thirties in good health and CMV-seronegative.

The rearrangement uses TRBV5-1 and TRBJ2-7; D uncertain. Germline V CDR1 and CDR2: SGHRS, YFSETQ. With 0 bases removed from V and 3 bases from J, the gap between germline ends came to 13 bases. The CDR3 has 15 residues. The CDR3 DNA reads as TGCGCCAGCAGCTTGGTCAGCGAGTCTCTCTACGAGCAGTACTTC. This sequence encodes CASSLVSESLYEQYF.

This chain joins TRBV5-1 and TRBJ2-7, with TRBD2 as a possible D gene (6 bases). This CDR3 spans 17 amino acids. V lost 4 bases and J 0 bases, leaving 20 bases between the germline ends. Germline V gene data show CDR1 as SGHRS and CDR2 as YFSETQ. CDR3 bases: TGCGCCAGCAGCCCCCTCCGAGAGTGGCGGGGCTCCTACGAGCAGTACTTC. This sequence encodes CASSPLREWRGSYEQYF.